Reported below is one T cell receptor beta chain. This clonotype was picked up many times. Its binding antigen is unknown. Base qualities are missing; no much larger clone stands one base away. This entry is derived from a study of T cells in Graves' hyperthyroidism and ophthalmopathy (dated by TCRdb to between 2017 and 2020). A note on the overall study: Peripheral blood was sampled at the time of initial diagnosis, prior to any treatment. For training and testing, the roughly 97 patients in the discovery cohort were randomly divided in a 7:3 ratio. Once sampling was done, hyperthyroidism patients were given methimazole at a starting dose of 30 mg daily, whereas ophthalmopathy patients were given high-dose intravenous methylprednisolone. Whether ophthalmopathy could be predicted prospectively was tested in an independent validation cohort made up of roughly 19 hyperthyroidism patients plus 17 patients who later progressed to ophthalmopathy. To identify distinguishing TCR V-J signatures, a discovery cohort of 90 to 100 patients was used, comprising 43 with Graves' ophthalmopathy and approximately 57 with stable Graves' hyperthyroidism. TCR Vbeta CDR3 sequencing of roughly 140 peripheral blood samples (approximately 44 ophthalmopathy, about 74 hyperthyroidism and roughly 17 progressor patients) is reported in the paper. The study also compared thyroid tissue and blood T-cell repertoires from several Graves' hyperthyroidism patients. What the research found in general, with its limitations: No statistical method was used to set the sample size in advance, and investigators knew the group allocation. A 13 V-J signature model separated ophthalmopathy from stable hyperthyroidism, with approximately 87% sensitivity and roughly 81% specificity in cross-validation and 80%/75% in testing. In validation, the model predicted progression to ophthalmopathy with approximately 71% sensitivity and roughly 72% specificity, a median of about 6 months before onset. Blood samples also contained most of the expanded thyroid clonotypes (frequency above 0.001), which suggests that blood repertoires may reflect thyroid immune responses.

The germline V gene (reference sequence) sets CDR1 to LNHNV and CDR2 to YYDKDF. The junction shows trimming of 6 bases on V and 8 bases on J, and the gene matches do not reach 16 bases of it. The CDR3 measures 16 amino acids from cysteine to phenylalanine. Only the CDR3 region is kept as DNA, spanning 48 bases read in frame from base 1. Hyperthyroidism patients were newly diagnosed, had a disease duration of under 2 months, and were aged 18 to 65 years. Patients with uncontrolled infections, other autoimmune diseases, pregnancy or lactation were excluded. Diagnoses were established on the basis of clinical symptoms, serum thyroxine and TRAb, thyroid ultrasound, and orbital computed tomography. For progressor patients, blood was drawn at the first diagnosis of hyperthyroidism, before any ophthalmopathy symptoms had appeared. PBMCs were separated from approximately 9.9 ml of fresh peripheral blood using Ficoll-Paque density gradient centrifugation. Progressor patients were initially diagnosed with Graves' hyperthyroidism and developed ophthalmopathy during follow-up. Total RNA was extracted with Trizol reagent, and quality was checked on an Agilent 2100 Bioanalyzer.

The TCR beta CDR3 regions were amplified from RNA transcripts. The TCR CDR3 was subjected to a first round of RT-PCR using the HTBI primer set and the Qiagen OneStep RT-PCR kit. A second multiplex PCR round built the libraries, followed by size selection and purification. The libraries were sequenced on an Illumina HiSeq2000 using paired-end 100 bp reads. As for how the authors treated the data: SOAPnuke was used to process the raw data, throwing out any read that contained adapters or uncalled bases, had a mean Phred below 15, or lacked an exact constant-primer or identifier match. COPE v1.2.5 was used to merge high-quality paired reads, and clonotypes were defined as unique nucleotide sequences. Clonotypes were aligned to IMGT TRBV, TRBD and TRBJ reference segments using MiTCR v1.1. Analysis was restricted to V-J combinations with a frequency above 0.0001, which covered roughly 99% of repertoires. The TCS score was defined as F50 (clonal expansion) divided by E x V (chaos), with BLOSUM62-based TCRdist calculated between CDR3 peptides within each V-J. Welch's t-statistics and random forest reduced 500 to 550 V-J features to 10 to 15, which were used in a naive Bayes classifier (R e1071). In TCRdb, the public reads were trimmed at Q25 with fastp and aligned with MiXCR, with productive beta chains retained. Every entry covers one CDR3 protein and lists the most common genes and DNA from its rows. What appears here as the V and J calls and clone size reflects TCRdb's work, not the paper's. This sample lists hundreds of thousands of distinct CDR3 sequences; approximately 14% were detected once. More than 5% of the sample belongs to the ten largest clones.

This receptor was taken from a woman aged 30 to 39 with Graves' hyperthyroidism that later progressed to Graves' ophthalmopathy. The chain uses TRBV15 and TRBJ2-1, with 7 bases in between that match TRBD2. Sequenced sample: blood. Read as DNA, the sequence is TGTGCCACCAGTTCGCTCGTGAGCGGGACGAGGGATGAGCAGTTCTTC. Translation gives CATSSLVSGTRDEQFF.